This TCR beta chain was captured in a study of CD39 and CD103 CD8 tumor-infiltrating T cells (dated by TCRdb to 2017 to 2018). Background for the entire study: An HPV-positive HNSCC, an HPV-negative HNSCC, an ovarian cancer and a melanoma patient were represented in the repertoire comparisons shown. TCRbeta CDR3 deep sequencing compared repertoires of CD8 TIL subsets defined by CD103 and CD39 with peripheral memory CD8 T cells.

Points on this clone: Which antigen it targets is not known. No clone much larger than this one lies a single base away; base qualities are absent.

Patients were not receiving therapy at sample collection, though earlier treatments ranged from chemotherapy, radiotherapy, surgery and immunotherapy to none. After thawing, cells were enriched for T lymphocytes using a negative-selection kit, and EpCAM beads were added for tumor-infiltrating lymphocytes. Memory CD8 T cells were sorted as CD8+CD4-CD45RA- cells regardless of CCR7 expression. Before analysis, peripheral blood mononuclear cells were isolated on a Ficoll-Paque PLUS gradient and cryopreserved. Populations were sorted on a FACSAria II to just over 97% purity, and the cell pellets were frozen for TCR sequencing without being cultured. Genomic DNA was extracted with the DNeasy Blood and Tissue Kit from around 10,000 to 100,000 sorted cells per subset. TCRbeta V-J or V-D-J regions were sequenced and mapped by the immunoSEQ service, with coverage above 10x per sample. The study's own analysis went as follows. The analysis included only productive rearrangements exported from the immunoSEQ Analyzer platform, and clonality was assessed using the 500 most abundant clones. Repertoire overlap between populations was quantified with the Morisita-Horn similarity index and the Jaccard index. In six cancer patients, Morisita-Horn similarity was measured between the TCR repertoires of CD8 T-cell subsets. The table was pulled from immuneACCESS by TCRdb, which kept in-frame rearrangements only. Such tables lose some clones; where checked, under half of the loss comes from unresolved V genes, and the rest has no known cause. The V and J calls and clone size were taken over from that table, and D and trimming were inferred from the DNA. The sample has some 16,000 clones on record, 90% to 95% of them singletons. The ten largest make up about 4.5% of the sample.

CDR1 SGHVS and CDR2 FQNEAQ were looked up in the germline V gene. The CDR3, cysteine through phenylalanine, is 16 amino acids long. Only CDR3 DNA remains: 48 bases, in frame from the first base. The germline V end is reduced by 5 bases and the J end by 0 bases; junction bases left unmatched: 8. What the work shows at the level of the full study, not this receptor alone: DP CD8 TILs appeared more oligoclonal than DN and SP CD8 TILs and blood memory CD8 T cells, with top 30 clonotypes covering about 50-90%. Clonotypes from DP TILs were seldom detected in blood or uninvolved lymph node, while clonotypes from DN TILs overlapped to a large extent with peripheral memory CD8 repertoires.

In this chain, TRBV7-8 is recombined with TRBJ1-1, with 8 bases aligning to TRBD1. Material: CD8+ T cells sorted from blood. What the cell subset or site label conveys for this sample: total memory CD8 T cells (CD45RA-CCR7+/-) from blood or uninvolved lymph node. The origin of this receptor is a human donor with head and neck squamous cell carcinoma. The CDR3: CASSERPTGVNTEAFF. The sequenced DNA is TGTGCCAGCAGCGAGCGACCGACAGGGGTGAACACTGAAGCTTTCTTT. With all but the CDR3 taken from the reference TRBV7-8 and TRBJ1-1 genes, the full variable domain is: GAGVSQSPRYKVAKRGQDVALRCDPISGHVSLFWYQQALGQGPEFLTYFQNEAQLDKSGLPSDRFFAERPEGSVSTLKIQRTQQEDSAVYLCASSERPTGVNTEAFFGQGTRLTVV.